The text below deals with one TCR beta chain. Its antigen is currently unknown. These data originate in a study of cytomegalovirus exposure and HLA in healthy donors. Study overall: Earlier, 100 million to 130 million unique TCR beta sequences were recovered from 170 million or so T cells by an analysis. Genotyping showed roughly 77% of a few hundred donors falling in the Caucasian-associated ancestry cluster. Study-level points and caveats: Accurate prediction of HLA-A and HLA-B alleles (for most subjects) was reportedly achieved from TCR beta sequences. Fewer N-insertions (relative to the roughly 670-donor mean) were reportedly seen in an Asian-associated ancestry cluster in a later analysis.

The PCR used 60 Vbeta and 13 Jbeta primers. Some clones are missing from TCRdb's copy, which holds only in-frame ones; the method was immunoSEQ multiplex PCR. This sample has 95,000 to 150,000 clones, with about 16% found just once. The receptor was isolated from a woman between 18 and 29 years old in good health and CMV-seronegative. What was sequenced was PBMCs.

The chain's CDR3 is CASSDPLRGNEQYF. DNA for the CDR3: TGTGCCAGCAGTGACCCCCTGAGGGGGAACGAGCAGTACTTC. The chain combines TRBV25-1 with TRBJ2-7, with D tentatively TRBD1 (6 bases). Per germline, CDR1 MGHDK and CDR2 SYGVNS. This CDR3 contains 14 residues. The germline V and J ends were trimmed by 3 bases and 5 bases, with 14 bases remaining between them.